The table lists the clone carrying this T cell receptor beta chain with many counts. This entry belongs to a study of early T cells in non-severe SARS-CoV-2 infection. On the study more broadly: Whole-blood bulk RNA, unsorted, was sequenced, and chains were unpaired.

Individual cDNA molecules were tagged with unique molecular identifiers. TCRdb re-called the 5' RACE reads through MiXCR, storing one row per CDR3 protein. The sample records 55,000 or so distinct CDR3 sequences, approximately 6.2% being singletons. Between the trimmed V and J ends, which lost 2 bases and 2 bases, there was a span of 7 bases. Germline CDR1 is SGHVS and CDR2 is FNYEAQ. The length of the CDR3 is 14 residues. V and J are TRBV7-6 and TRBJ1-5, with no clear D. Sample: whole blood. The source is an adult who was a healthcare worker with PCR-confirmed SARS-CoV-2 infection or an uninfected control (not recorded which). The CDR3 region is CASSLSGGNQPQHF. In DNA, the CDR3 is TGTGCCAGCAGCTTAAGTGGGGGCAATCAGCCCCAGCATTTT.